The clone carrying this T cell receptor (beta chain) turned up a few times. Its target is not known. The data originate from a study of T-cell memory formation after mild COVID-19. Overall study: Clustering of TCRs was largely donor specific. Overall study findings and caveats: Still unconfirmed is whether the second-wave clones peaking on day 37 recognized SARS-CoV-2.

TCRdb reprocessed the 5' RACE reads with MiXCR, giving one entry per CDR3 protein. The table records roughly 310,000 distinct CDR3 sequences, 15% to 20% of them present only once. This CDR3 is built from 17 residues. The germline V gene encodes CDR1 SGHRS and CDR2 YFSETQ. The V and J ends lost 7 bases and 6 bases respectively, with 25 bases between them. The chain recombines TRBV5-1 with TRBJ2-2; tentative D call: TRBD1 (5 bases). Specimen: PBMCs or a T cell subset sorted from them (not recorded which). This sequence originates from a man aged 18 to 30 who had mild COVID-19 (a few samples of this study predate the infection). Cell type and time point are not known. CDR3 sequence reads: CASGSEGALARAGELFF. In DNA, the CDR3 is TGCGCCAGCGGTTCTGAAGGGGCCTTGGCCCGGGCCGGGGAGCTGTTTTTT.